The text below deals with one TCR beta chain. These data belong to a study of shared clonotypes between healthy human individuals. Some clones are missing from TCRdb's copy, which holds only in-frame ones; the method was immunoSEQ multiplex PCR. The table shows 2 million to 3 million clones, with 80% to 95% occurring only once. The receptor comes from a young man in good health. Some clones in this sample may be carry-over from other donors' samples. Sequencing was carried out using naive CD4+ T cells from PBMCs. The sample's subset: CD45RA+ positively selected.

CDR3 region: CASSPPGRIAGELFF. The CDR3 nucleotides are TGTGCCAGCAGTCCCCCGGGGCGCATCGCCGGGGAGCTGTTTTTT. V gene TRBV28 combines with J gene TRBJ2-2; D is tentatively TRBD1 or TRBD2 (5 bases each). The length of the CDR3 is 15 residues. Trimming shortened V by 5 bases and J by 6 bases, and 16 bases separated the two germline ends. Germline assignment: CDR1 MDHEN and CDR2 SYDVKM. Variable domain in full (rest from reference TRBV28 and TRBJ2-2): DVKVTQSSRYLVKRTGEKVFLECVQDMDHENMFWYRQDPGLGLRLIYFSYDVKMKEKGDIPEGYSVSREKKERFSLILESASTNQTSMYLCASSPPGRIAGELFFGEGSRLTVL.